This T cell receptor (beta chain) was identified during a study of blood T cell repertoires in COVID-19 (dated by TCRdb to 2020 to 2022). For context, the study as a whole: Samples covering the acute and convalescent phases of COVID-19 were provided by collaborators in the United States, Italy and Spain. The prospective study material was composed of cDNA or gDNA derived from T cells, B-cell-depleted T cells, or PBMCs. The dataset comprised deeply sampled blood TCRbeta repertoires from subjects exposed to, actively infected with, or recovered from COVID-19. The repertoires were released in a freely available public database meant as a resource for research on the immune response to SARS-CoV-2. The samples were drawn from the first 160 participants of the ongoing ImmuneRACE study and from over 950 subjects provided by 6 global collaborators. Sample metadata almost always included a de-identified subject ID, COVID-19 status, age in years and sex. Where available, HLA class I and class II types were obtained from metadata supplied by the sample provider rather than from assay-based typing. Overall study results and their limits: How much clinical and demographic metadata was included differed by source and by participant, and the metadata was provided uncurated.

As to this clone: The antigen this receptor binds is unknown. Per-base qualities were not stored, and no clone one base away is much larger.

The collaborating institutions used their own protocols to collect whole blood in K2EDTA tubes. For TCRbeta analysis, collaborators shipped samples in one of three forms: frozen whole blood, isolated PBMCs, or DNA extracted from either of those sample types. TCRbeta CDR3 regions were amplified from genomic DNA by means of the immunoSEQ Assay, a bias-controlled multiplex PCR. The paper's data handling went like this. Nucleated cell counts per sample were estimated from amplification of reference gene primers within the assay. Sequence reads were collapsed and filtered to measure the absolute abundance of every unique TCRbeta CDR3 rearrangement. For each sample, productive Simpson clonality was calculated as the square root of Simpson's diversity index over productive rearrangements. Held by TCRdb, this immuneACCESS table contains in-frame sequences only and omits some clones. Under half of the omission traces to an unresolved V gene where checked; the cause of the rest is unknown. Clone size and the V and J calls come from that table; the DNA yielded D and trimming. For this sample the table gives 45,000 to 70,000 clones, of which 81% were detected only once. The ten largest clones take up roughly 28% of the sample.

Taken from cysteine to phenylalanine, the CDR3 has 12 residues. Only the CDR3 DNA stays, 36 bases, in frame from base 1. Relative to germline, V is 5 bases shorter and J is 6 bases shorter, with 10 bases between their ends. The germline V gene specifies SGHTA as CDR1 and FQGNSA as CDR2. This clonotype originated in a woman of 80 years or more with active or convalescent COVID-19. The chain uses TRBV7-2 and TRBJ1-2, with the D gene uncertain. The specimen sequenced was peripheral blood. The CDR3 has the sequence CASSRTRDGYTF. Here is the DNA: TGTGCCAGCAGCCGTACCCGGGATGGCTACACCTTC.